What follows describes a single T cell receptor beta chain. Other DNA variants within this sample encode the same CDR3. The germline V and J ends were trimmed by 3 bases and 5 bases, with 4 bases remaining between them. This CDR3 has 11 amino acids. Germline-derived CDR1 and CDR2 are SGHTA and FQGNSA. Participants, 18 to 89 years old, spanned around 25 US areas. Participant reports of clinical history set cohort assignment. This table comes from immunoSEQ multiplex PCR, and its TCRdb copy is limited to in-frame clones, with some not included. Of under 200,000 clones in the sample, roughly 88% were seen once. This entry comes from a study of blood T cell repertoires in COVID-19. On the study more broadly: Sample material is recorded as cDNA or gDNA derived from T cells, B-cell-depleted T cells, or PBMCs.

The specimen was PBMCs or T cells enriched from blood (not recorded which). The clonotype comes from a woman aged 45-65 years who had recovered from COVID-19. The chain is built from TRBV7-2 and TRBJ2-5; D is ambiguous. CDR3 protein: CASSFGETQYF. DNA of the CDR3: TGTGCCAGCAGCTTTGGCGAGACCCAGTACTTC.